This T cell receptor (beta chain) was observed in a study of blood T cells in healthy people across ages. Overall study findings and caveats: Naive T cell percentage by flow cytometry tracked strongly with beta diversity.

A second about 7 to 11 cycle PCR used barcoded and J-beta primers. TCRdb reprocessed the 5' RACE reads with MiXCR, giving one entry per CDR3 protein. The table has around 1,100,000 distinct CDR3 sequences, more than 30% seen once. Note on this clonotype: What it binds is unknown.

The sample taken for sequencing was blood. The sequence was collected from a man aged 18 to 30 in good health.

CDR3 loop: CSANRGVGEKLFF. Here the CDR3 DNA reads TGCAGTGCTAACAGGGGTGTAGGGGAAAAACTGTTTTTT. The chain joins TRBV20-1 to TRBJ1-4; 7 nucleotides align to TRBD1. V lost 4 bases and J lost 8; bases outside the gene matches: 7. The CDR3 contains 13 residues. The germline V gene has CDR1 DFQATT and CDR2 SNEGSKA (reference sequence).